This T cell receptor beta chain is from a study of blood T cell repertoires in COVID-19. Study context: Samples came from the United States, Italy and Spain, spanning acute and convalescent COVID-19. Nucleic acid was either cDNA or gDNA, and it came from T cells, B-cell-depleted T cells, or PBMCs.

In the authors' workflow: Reference gene primer amplification yielded estimated nucleated cell counts. Assay: immunoSEQ multiplex PCR; the TCRdb copy retains only in-frame clones and omits some. The V and J calls and clone size were taken over from that table, and D and trimming were inferred from the DNA. Among around 35,000 clones, about 88% were seen once, and the ten largest hold 12%. The V end was cut by 4 bases, the J end by 3 bases, with 11 bases between. CDR1 is SGDLS and CDR2 is YYNGEE in the germline V gene. CDR3 size: 13 residues. The clonotype comes from a man in his sixties with active COVID-19. V and J are TRBV9 and TRBJ2-7; D is uncertain. Sequenced: peripheral blood. CDR3: CASSPPSGYEQYF. CDR3 sequence (DNA): TGTGCCAGCAGCCCCCCCTCCGGCTACGAGCAGTACTTC.